This T cell receptor beta chain was retrieved from a study of cytotoxic CD8 clonotypes in ibrutinib-treated CLL (dated by TCRdb to 2020 to 2023). Notes on the research overall: The cohort included around 15 treatment-naive and about a dozen relapsed/refractory patients; roughly 17 were IGHV unmutated. Responses were partial in about 25 patients and complete in 2; after median around 68 months follow-up, some 15 stayed in remission and roughly twelve progressed. Response samples were taken after a median of roughly eleven months on treatment, ranging from roughly 6 to 36 months. On average, each sample had about 260,000 productive templates and almost 95,000 productive rearrangements. Of the approximately 87 people in the trial, 25 to 30 had longitudinal samples available. Cryopreserved peripheral blood mononuclear cells were collected at three points: before therapy, at response, and at either sustained remission or disease progression. Every remission and progressive disease sample was obtained while ibrutinib was still being received by the patients.

The goal of deep resolution MiSeq sequencing was a depth between 1 in 1 million and 1 in 200,000 T cells, and coverage averaged 10x per clonotype. The immunoSEQ hsTCRB Kit was used to generate TCR beta libraries. As for how the authors treated the data: Data were analyzed with ImmunoSEQ Data Assistant and ImmunoSEQ Analyzer, with V, D and J genes assigned per IMGT definitions. Clonality was computed as one minus normalized Shannon entropy of productive rearrangement frequencies, ranging from 0 to 1. Public clonotype analysis was restricted to overrepresented clonotypes comprising at least 0.05% of each patient's repertoire. Thirteen age-matched healthy donor repertoires from immuneACCESS were used as controls for clonality. Here the immuneACCESS table is served through TCRdb, limited to in-frame sequences with V and J called. Missing clones are a known gap in these copies; in checked studies unresolved V genes cover under half, and the rest lacks a known reason. V and J calls and clone size are those listed in that table; D and trimming were worked out from the DNA. For this sample the table gives 330,000 or so clones, of which over 55% were detected only once. About 5.9% of the sample rests with the top ten.

For TCR beta library preparation, around 2 micrograms of genomic DNA were isolated from cryopreserved PBMCs. Longitudinal blood samples from CLL patients on ibrutinib monotherapy underwent high-throughput TCR beta sequencing. The patients were enrolled in a single-center, open-label phase 2 trial of ibrutinib monotherapy. To note about this clone: Its antigen specificity is not known. The input lacks base qualities; no much larger clone sits a single base away.

According to the germline V gene, CDR1 reads MDHEN and CDR2 reads SYDVKM. The CDR3 holds 17 amino acids from the cysteine to the phenylalanine. Only the CDR3 portion is preserved as DNA: 51 bases, with reading frame beginning at the first base. V is trimmed back by 0 bases and J by 6 bases, and the junction contains 10 bases that no gene match accounts for. On the study overall, not on this receptor specifically: An increase in clonality was observed at ibrutinib response, with clonality remaining stable during sustained remission and falling back toward baseline at progression. Lymph node repertoires were not examined, and the timing of sampling was not matched between patients in sustained remission and those whose disease progressed. At baseline, clonality was higher than in age-matched healthy donors and showed a strong correlation with circulating CD8+ T-cell counts. Public clonotypes were rare and either contracted or stayed stable during treatment, and the rise in clonality at ibrutinib response reflected the expansion of private clonotypes.

Recombination joined TRBV28 with TRBJ1-1, and 10 junctional nucleotides match TRBD1. The TCR originated in a human donor with chronic lymphocytic leukemia. The sequences come from PBMCs, collected after 36 months of ibrutinib treatment. The DNA sequence follows: TGTGCCAGCAGTTTATGGGTCCCGGGACAGGGGATGTCTGAAGCTTTCTTT. Its translation reads: CASSLWVPGQGMSEAFF. Reference TRBV28 and TRBJ1-1 genes cover what lies past the CDR3, so the full variable domain is DVKVTQSSRYLVKRTGEKVFLECVQDMDHENMFWYRQDPGLGLRLIYFSYDVKMKEKGDIPEGYSVSREKKERFSLILESASTNQTSMYLCASSLWVPGQGMSEAFFGQGTRLTVV.